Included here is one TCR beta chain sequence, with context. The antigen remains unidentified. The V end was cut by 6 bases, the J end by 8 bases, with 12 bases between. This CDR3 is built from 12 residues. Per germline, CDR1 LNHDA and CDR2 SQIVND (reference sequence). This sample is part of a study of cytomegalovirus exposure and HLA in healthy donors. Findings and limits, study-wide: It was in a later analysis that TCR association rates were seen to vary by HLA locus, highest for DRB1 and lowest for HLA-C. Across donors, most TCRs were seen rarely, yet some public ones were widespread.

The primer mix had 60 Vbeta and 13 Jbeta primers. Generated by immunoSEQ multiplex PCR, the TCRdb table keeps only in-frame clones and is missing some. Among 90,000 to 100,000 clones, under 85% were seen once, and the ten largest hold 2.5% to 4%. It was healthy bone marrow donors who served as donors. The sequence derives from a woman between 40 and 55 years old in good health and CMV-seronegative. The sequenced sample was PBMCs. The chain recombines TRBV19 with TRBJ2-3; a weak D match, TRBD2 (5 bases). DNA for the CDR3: TGTGCCAGTAGCCCACGGGGAAGTACGCAGTATTTT. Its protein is CASSPRGSTQYF.